Following are 27 T cell receptor beta chains from one sample sequenced in a study of control samples from healthy donors and cancer patients. Data came from immunoSEQ multiplex PCR; TCRdb stores just in-frame clones and leaves some out. The repertoire holds about 110,000 clones, with 80% to 90% as singletons. The sample consisted of blood. Receptor source: a woman in her forties or fifties in good health.

The chain links TRBV3-1 (or the pseudogene TRBV3-2) to TRBJ2-2; the match to TRBD2 covers 9 bases. The CDR3 contains 16 residues. Germline CDR1 LGHDT, CDR2 YNNKEL (reference sequence). Trimming removed 7 bases from V and 5 bases from J; junction bases left unmatched: 11. The CDR3 sequence: CASTLGSGRWTGELFF. As DNA, the CDR3 is TGTGCCAGCACCCTAGGGAGCGGGAGGTGGACCGGGGAGCTGTTTTTT.

This clone was found once. The CDR3 here is CATLARGPYGYTF. CDR3 nucleotides: TGTGCCACCCTTGCCCGGGGCCCCTATGGCTACACCTTC. The chain links TRBV6-5 to TRBJ1-2, with D maybe TRBD1 (5 bases). Per the germline V gene, CDR1 is MNHEY and CDR2 is SVGAGI. CDR3 length: 13 amino acids. The V end was cut by 10 bases, the J end by 4 bases, with 16 bases between.

The chain couples TRBV5-5 to TRBJ1-2; D unresolved. Trimming took off 1 base at V and 4 bases at J, with 11 bases between the two ends. Germline V CDR1 and CDR2: SGHKS, YYEKEE (reference sequence). The CDR3 has 14 residues. The CDR3 reads CASSLKGASYGYTF. DNA of the CDR3: TGTGCCAGCAGCTTGAAGGGAGCAAGCTATGGCTACACCTTC.

The rearrangement links TRBV5-1 to TRBJ2-2; 9 bases align to TRBD2. The germline V gene encodes CDR1 SGHRS and CDR2 YFSETQ. CDR3 length: 18 amino acids. Unmatched junction bases numbered 12, after V lost 1 base and J lost 5 bases. CDR3 DNA sequence: TGCGCCAGCAGCTTGATGACGCGGGGGGGCCTAGAGACCGGGGAGCTGTTTTTT. Its translation: CASSLMTRGGLETGELFF.

The V call is TRBV7-6, the J call TRBJ2-7, with 7 bases aligning to TRBD1. The CDR3 contains 16 residues. Germline CDR1 and CDR2: SGHVS and FNYEAQ. Trimming cost V 1 base and J 0 bases; bases outside gene matches: 6. The CDR3 DNA is TGTGCCAGCAGCTTAGACAGGGACAGAGCCTCCTACGAGCAGTACTTC. Amino acid sequence: CASSLDRDRASYEQYF.

In nucleotides, the CDR3 is TGTGCCAGCTCACCTGAGGGGGATGGCTACACCTTC. Residues: CASSPEGDGYTF. The rearrangement uses TRBV18 and TRBJ1-2; D may be TRBD1 (6 bases). The ends were cut back, 3 bases at V and 6 bases at J, with 8 bases in the middle. Germline assignment: CDR1 KGHSH and CDR2 LQKENI. The CDR3 runs 12 residues. Together with reference TRBV18 and TRBJ1-2, the CDR3 gives the full variable domain: NAGVMQNPRHLVRRRGQEARLRCSPMKGHSHVYWYRQLPEEGLKFMVYLQKENIIDESGMPKERFSAEFPKEGPSILRIQQVVRGDSAAYFCASSPEGDGYTFGSGTRLTVV.

V gene TRBV29-1 combines with J gene TRBJ1-2, with 7 bases fitting TRBD1. J was trimmed by 4 bases and V by 0 bases; bases with no gene match: 2. This CDR3 region has 13 residues. Germline V gives CDR1 SQVTM, CDR2 ANQGSEA. CDR3 loop: CSVEDGDSYGYTF. In DNA, the CDR3 is TGCAGCGTTGAAGATGGGGACAGCTATGGCTACACCTTC.

The chain is built from TRBV6-4 and TRBJ1-5; tentatively, D is TRBD1 (6 bases). Trimming removed 6 bases at V and 7 bases at J, with 13 bases between. Germline CDR1 MRHNA, CDR2 SNTAGT. The CDR3 loop spans 13 amino acids. Here the CDR3 reads CASSELGGQPQHF. CDR3 coding DNA: TGTGCCAGCAGCGAGCTGGGGGGCCAGCCCCAGCATTTT.

This chain links TRBV15 with TRBJ1-3; D is unclear. The CDR3 has 14 amino acids. Trimming cost V 7 bases and J 8 bases, with 18 bases left between them. Germline CDR1 reads LNHNV; CDR2 reads YYDKDF (reference sequence). The CDR3 spells CATTEGRSPYTIYF. The CDR3 DNA sequence: TGTGCCACCACCGAAGGCCGATCCCCCTACACCATATATTTT.

The chain carries TRBV7-9 and TRBJ1-2, with a possible D match to TRBD1 (5 bases). This CDR3 is built from 14 residues. Germline V lookup: CDR1 SEHNR, CDR2 FQNEAQ (reference sequence). V dropped 7 bases and J dropped 6 bases, with 18 bases sitting between them. CDR3 coding DNA: TGTGCCAGCACCGCACCGGCGAGGGGCAATGGCTACACCTTC. As protein: CASTAPARGNGYTF.

The chain carries TRBV9 and TRBJ2-5; no definite D call. Germline values: CDR1 SGDLS, CDR2 YYNGEE. The CDR3 runs to 15 residues. V lost 0 bases, J lost 1 base, and 10 bases lay in between. The CDR3: CASSVEGISQETQYF. CDR3 DNA: TGTGCCAGCAGCGTAGAGGGAATCAGCCAAGAGACCCAGTACTTC.

This clone was seen only a few times. This chain uses TRBV4-1 with TRBJ1-1; tentatively, D is TRBD1 (6 bases). V was clipped by 1 base and J by 4 bases, with 13 bases between them. CDR3 length: 15 residues. Germline CDR1 MGHRA, CDR2 YSYEKL. The CDR3: CASSQGLGAGTEAFF. CDR3 nucleotides: TGCGCCAGCAGCCAAGGGTTGGGGGCAGGCACTGAAGCTTTCTTT.

V gene TRBV5-8 combines with J gene TRBJ2-7; the D call may be TRBD1 or TRBD2 (5 bases each). V lost 4 bases and J lost 2, with 13 bases in between. Germline V gives CDR1 SGHTS, CDR2 YDEGEE. This CDR3 has 14 residues. The CDR3 sequence is CASSPGTPPYEQYV. The CDR3 DNA is TGTGCCAGCAGCCCTGGGACGCCTCCCTACGAGCAGTACGTC.

This chain joins TRBV12-3 or TRBV12-4 and TRBJ1-5; weak D call: TRBD1 (6 bases). V dropped 5 bases and J dropped 6 bases, with 8 bases sitting between them. The CDR3 extends over 12 amino acids. This CDR3 reads CASSQGSQPQHF. CDR3 nucleotide sequence: TGTGCCAGCAGTCAGGGGAGTCAGCCCCAGCATTTT.

About this clone itself: The sample contains more than one DNA sequence encoding this CDR3. The rearrangement links TRBV4-3 to TRBJ2-7; the match to TRBD1 covers 10 bases. The CDR3 runs 14 residues. With 0 bases clipped from V and 6 bases from J, the junction kept 2 bases outside the gene matches. Looked up from germline, CDR1 is LGHNA and CDR2 is YSLEER. CDR3 sequence (DNA): TGCGCCAGCAGCCAAGATCGGACAGGGGGCGAGCAGTACGTC. Its translation is CASSQDRTGGEQYV.

V and J are TRBV5-1 and TRBJ1-6; D possibly corresponds to TRBD1 (6 bases). The CDR3 contains 15 residues. Trimming removed 0 bases from V and 10 bases from J, with 14 bases in between. Germline loops: CDR1 SGHRS, CDR2 YFSETQ. The CDR3 coding sequence is TGCGCCAGCAGCTTGGAGGAGGGGGTAATCTCACCCCTCCACTTT. It is translated as CASSLEEGVISPLHF.

V and J are TRBV5-4 and TRBJ2-3, with D possibly called TRBD1 or TRBD2 (5 bases each). The length of the CDR3 is 13 residues. In germline, CDR1 is SGHNT, CDR2 YYREEE (reference sequence). Trimming took off 5 bases at V and 12 bases at J, with 19 bases between the two ends. CDR3 loop: CASSWAPGPAQYF. CDR3 nucleotide sequence: TGTGCCAGCAGTTGGGCCCCGGGACCCGCACAGTATTTT.

The rearrangement joins TRBV5-1 to TRBJ1-2; D remains unclear. V gave up 7 bases and J gave up 6 bases, with 19 bases separating them. The CDR3 contains 14 residues. Germline values: CDR1 SGHRS, CDR2 YFSETQ. CDR3 sequence: CASPSRRCRNGYTF. Here the CDR3 DNA reads TGCGCCAGCCCCAGCCGAAGGTGTCGAAATGGCTACACCTTC.

This clone was seen once. The V and J genes are TRBV5-5 and TRBJ2-5; a weak D match, TRBD2 (5 bases). The V end was cut by 2 bases, the J end by 5 bases, with 13 bases between. The CDR3 covers 14 residues. In germline, CDR1 is SGHKS, CDR2 YYEKEE (reference sequence). The CDR3 spells CASSFGLFVETQYF. The CDR3 DNA follows: TGTGCCAGCAGCTTTGGACTTTTTGTGGAGACCCAGTACTTC.

V usage is TRBV6-1 and J usage is TRBJ2-5, with TRBD1 matching over 8 bases. Germline values: CDR1 MNHNS, CDR2 SASEGT. This CDR3 is built from 16 residues. V was pared by 4 bases and J by 4 bases, with 11 bases of the junction left unmatched. CDR3 DNA: TGTGCCAGCAGTGTCCGGCAGGGGGCGCGAGGAGAGACCCAGTACTTC. This gives the protein CASSVRQGARGETQYF.

The rearrangement uses TRBV20-1 and TRBJ2-1; 10 positions agree with TRBD2. Losses at the gene ends were 3 bases for V and 0 bases for J; bases not matched to a gene: 5. CDR3 length equals 16 residues. The germline V gene encodes CDR1 DFQATT and CDR2 SNEGSKA (reference sequence). As DNA, the CDR3 is TGCAGTGCTAGTCCCCCTAGCGGGAGCTCCTACAATGAGCAGTTCTTC. This encodes CSASPPSGSSYNEQFF.

This clone was found once. The chain recombines TRBV6-1 with TRBJ1-3; tentative D call: TRBD1 (6 bases). Per the germline V gene, CDR1 is MNHNS and CDR2 is SASEGT. V lost 3 bases and J lost 0, with 12 bases in between. The CDR3 extends over 16 amino acids. The CDR3 sequence is CASSDYGGPSGNTIYF. DNA of the CDR3: TGTGCCAGCAGTGACTACGGGGGGCCCTCTGGAAACACCATATATTTT.

The rearrangement joins TRBV30 to TRBJ2-1, with 10 bases matching TRBD2. The CDR3 totals 15 residues. After removal of 2 bases from V and 9 bases from J, the junction contained 10 bases not matched to a gene. The germline V gene encodes CDR1 GTSNPN and CDR2 SVGIG (reference sequence). The CDR3, as DNA: TGTGCCTGGAGTTATAGCCTAGCGGGAGTTTCTGAGCAGTTCTTC. Residues: CAWSYSLAGVSEQFF.

This clone showed up just once. Here the CDR3 DNA reads TGTGCCAGCAGCCCTCCACTAGCAAGAGGGGGAGATACGCAGTATTTT. This codes for CASSPPLARGGDTQYF. V usage is TRBV7-2 and J usage is TRBJ2-3, with D possibly called TRBD1 or TRBD2 (6 bases each). There are 16 residues in the CDR3. V was clipped by 5 bases and J by 5 bases, with 20 bases between them. Germline V CDR1 and CDR2: SGHTA, FQGNSA.

The chain recombines TRBV27 with TRBJ2-5; D may match TRBD1 or TRBD2 (5 bases each). The ends were cut back, 8 bases at V and 4 bases at J, with 20 bases in the middle. Looked up from germline, CDR1 is MNHEY and CDR2 is SMNVEV (reference sequence). The CDR3 spans 15 residues. The CDR3 DNA follows: TGTGCCAGCCGTGGGCTCTGGGGGAGCAGAGAGACCCAGTACTTC. Translated: CASRGLWGSRETQYF.

The chain is built from TRBV5-5 and TRBJ2-3; 10 bases are shared with TRBD2. Looked up from germline, CDR1 is SGHKS and CDR2 is YYEKEE (reference sequence). The CDR3 has 16 residues. Trimming at V came to 5 bases and at J to 4 bases, leaving 10 bases not matched to a gene. CDR3 DNA: TGTGCCAGCAGTAGCGCCGGGACTAGCGCCCCAGATACGCAGTATTTT. It is translated as CASSSAGTSAPDTQYF.

The count of this clone is one. The V gene is TRBV5-4, the J gene TRBJ2-2; D not certain. This CDR3 is 14 amino acids long. V lost 0 bases, J lost 2 bases, and 5 bases lay in between. Per the germline V gene, CDR1 is SGHNT and CDR2 is YYREEE (reference sequence). The CDR3 is CASSLDINTGELFF. Written as DNA, the CDR3 is TGTGCCAGCAGCTTGGATATTAACACCGGGGAGCTGTTTTTT.